These T cell receptor beta chains were read from a single sample in a study of blood T cell repertoires in COVID-19. Profiling relied on immunoSEQ multiplex PCR, and the TCRdb table lists in-frame clones only, not all of them. Here the sample spans over 100,000 clones, approximately 74% being singletons. Sequenced input: peripheral blood. Receptor source: a woman between 70 and 85 years old with acute or convalescent COVID-19. The CDR3 runs from the conserved cysteine through the conserved F or W. Fields, in order: V gene, J gene, CDR3 protein.

V: TRBV6-5
J: TRBJ1-2
CDR3: CASSNRGGPSGYTF

V: TRBV27
J: TRBJ2-1
CDR3: CASSLSSSNEQFF

V: TRBV5-4
J: TRBJ2-7
CDR3: CASSPIAGDSYEQYF

V: TRBV14
J: TRBJ2-1
CDR3: CASSQGSGQGYNEQFF

V: TRBV9
J: TRBJ2-5
CDR3: CASSVSFRETQYF

V: TRBV7-9
J: TRBJ2-5
CDR3: CASRTGGRPETQYF

V: TRBV2
J: TRBJ2-3
CDR3: CGTSGSTDTQYF

V: TRBV11-2
J: TRBJ2-1
CDR3: CASSGRRGREYNEQFF

V: TRBV12-5
J: TRBJ1-6
CDR3: CASGLGTGGSPLHF

V: TRBV5-4
J: TRBJ1-2
CDR3: CASSIWGRDGYTF

V: TRBV4-1
J: TRBJ1-2
CDR3: CASSYNSGGGYGYTF

V: TRBV5-5
J: TRBJ2-3
CDR3: CASTPLVASGRAHTDTQYF

V: TRBV11-2
J: TRBJ1-6
CDR3: CASSSSPIRGTSPLHF

V: TRBV2
J: TRBJ2-7
CDR3: CASSAQTGAYEQYF

V: TRBV10-3
J: TRBJ1-6
CDR3: CAISVDRRNSPLHF

V: TRBV10-3
J: TRBJ2-7
CDR3: CAISQTSGSYEQYF

V: TRBV28
J: TRBJ1-2
CDR3: CASRLLGTGPKGYTF

V: TRBV19
J: TRBJ1-5
CDR3: CASIRDHRDNQPQHF

V: TRBV11-2
J: TRBJ1-1
CDR3: CASSLVRGPPNTEAFF

V: TRBV19
J: TRBJ2-6
CDR3: CASSFRTAISSGANVLTF

V: TRBV6-5
J: TRBJ1-4
CDR3: CASSYPETEKLFF

V: TRBV19
J: TRBJ1-2
CDR3: CASIPTGGYGYTF

V: TRBV6-2/TRBV6-3
J: TRBJ2-7
CDR3: CASSYSWRRGEQYF

V: TRBV21-1
J: TRBJ2-7
CDR3: CASSKTDRAEYEQYF

V: TRBV10-2
J: TRBJ1-5
CDR3: CASRSVGQGNQPQHF

V: TRBV9
J: TRBJ1-1
CDR3: CASSVGAGTEAFF

V: TRBV6-2/TRBV6-3
J: TRBJ1-2
CDR3: CASSSSEGYTF

V: TRBV18
J: TRBJ2-7
CDR3: CASSPLAAHEQYF

V: TRBV7-9
J: TRBJ1-2
CDR3: CASSAPPRGGYGYTF

V: TRBV19
J: TRBJ2-2
CDR3: CASSMTERGNTGELFF

V: TRBV5-1
J: TRBJ1-4
CDR3: CASSPNIWSGRDEKLFF

V: TRBV18
J: TRBJ1-4
CDR3: CASSPRTGIGEKLFF

V: TRBV4-3
J: TRBJ1-2
CDR3: CASSPTGGDGYTF

V: TRBV18
J: TRBJ2-3
CDR3: CASSPRSREDTQYF

V: TRBV18
J: TRBJ2-1
CDR3: CASSPAREVYNEQFF

V: TRBV27
J: TRBJ1-2
CDR3: CASSSRPSYGYTF

V: TRBV6-5
J: TRBJ2-2
CDR3: CASLVAGVIGELFF

V: TRBV5-4
J: TRBJ2-7
CDR3: CASSPGTGIGEQYF

V: TRBV5-5
J: TRBJ2-2
CDR3: CASNNAGATGELFF

V: TRBV5-1
J: TRBJ2-1
CDR3: CASSLGSRVLADSYNEQFF

V: TRBV11-2
J: TRBJ2-5
CDR3: CASSGLRDARDSLSGAQYF

V: TRBV7-2
J: TRBJ2-7
CDR3: CASSPYSAYEQYF

V: TRBV2
J: TRBJ1-5
CDR3: CASRAQGGEQPQHF

V: TRBV19
J: TRBJ1-2
CDR3: CASSQGARGYTF

V: TRBV6-1
J: TRBJ2-5
CDR3: CASSESGLVETQYF

V: TRBV2
J: TRBJ1-1
CDR3: CAVQGDRTEAFF

V: TRBV5-6
J: TRBJ1-1
CDR3: CASSLSGPEAFF

V: TRBV19
J: TRBJ1-1
CDR3: CASSSSFSGQGALGILRAFF

V: TRBV10-2
J: TRBJ2-5
CDR3: CASRRGVGETQYF

V: TRBV4-3
J: TRBJ1-1
CDR3: CASSPDSRGTEAFF

V: TRBV5-4
J: TRBJ2-2
CDR3: CASSLVTGNTGELFF

V: TRBV6-5
J: TRBJ1-4
CDR3: CASSYSGTGRGKLFF

V: TRBV5-6
J: TRBJ2-4
CDR3: CASSLTPDLAAAKNIQYF

V: TRBV7-3
J: TRBJ2-1
CDR3: CASSPTSGSYNEQFF

V: TRBV11-3
J: TRBJ2-1
CDR3: CASSFNANEQFF

V: TRBV5-4
J: TRBJ1-2
CDR3: CASSFLGGNYGYTF